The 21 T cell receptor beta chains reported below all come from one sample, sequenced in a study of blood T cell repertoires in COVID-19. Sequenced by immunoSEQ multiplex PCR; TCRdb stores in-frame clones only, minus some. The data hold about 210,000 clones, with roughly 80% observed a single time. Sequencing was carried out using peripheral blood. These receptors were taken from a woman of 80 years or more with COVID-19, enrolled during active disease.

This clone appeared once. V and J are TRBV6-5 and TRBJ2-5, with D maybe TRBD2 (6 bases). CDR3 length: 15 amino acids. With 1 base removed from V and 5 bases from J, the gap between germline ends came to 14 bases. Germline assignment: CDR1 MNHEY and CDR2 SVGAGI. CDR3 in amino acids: CASSYFVGRGETQYF. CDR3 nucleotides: TGTGCCAGCAGTTACTTCGTGGGCCGGGGGGAGACCCAGTACTTC.

CDR3 amino acids: CASSNAGGNSPLHF. In DNA, the CDR3 is TGTGCCAGCAGCAACGCGGGGGGAAATTCACCCCTCCACTTT. The chain couples TRBV6-5 to TRBJ1-6; D is perhaps TRBD1 (5 bases). CDR1 is MNHEY, CDR2 SVGAGI, per germline. The CDR3 is 14 amino acids. V was trimmed by 6 bases and J by 7 bases, leaving 13 bases between them.

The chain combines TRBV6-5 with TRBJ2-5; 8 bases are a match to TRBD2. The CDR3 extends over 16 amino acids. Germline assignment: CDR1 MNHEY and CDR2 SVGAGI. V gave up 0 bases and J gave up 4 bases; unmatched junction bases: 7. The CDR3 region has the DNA TGTGCCAGCAGTTACTCGGCCAGCGGGAGTGGAGAGACCCAGTACTTC. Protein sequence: CASSYSASGSGETQYF.

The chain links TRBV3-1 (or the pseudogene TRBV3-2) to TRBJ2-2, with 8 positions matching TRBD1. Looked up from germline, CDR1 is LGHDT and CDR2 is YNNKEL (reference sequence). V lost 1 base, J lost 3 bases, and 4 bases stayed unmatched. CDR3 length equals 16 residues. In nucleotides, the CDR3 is TGTGCCAGCAGCCAAGGGCAGGGGGCGTACACCGGGGAGCTGTTTTTT. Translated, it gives CASSQGQGAYTGELFF.

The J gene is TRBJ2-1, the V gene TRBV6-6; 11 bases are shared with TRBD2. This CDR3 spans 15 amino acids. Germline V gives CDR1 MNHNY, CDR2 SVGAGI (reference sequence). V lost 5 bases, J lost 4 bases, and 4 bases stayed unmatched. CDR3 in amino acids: CASSPSGGLYNEQFF. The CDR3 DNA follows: TGTGCCAGCAGTCCTAGCGGGGGGTTATACAATGAGCAGTTCTTC.

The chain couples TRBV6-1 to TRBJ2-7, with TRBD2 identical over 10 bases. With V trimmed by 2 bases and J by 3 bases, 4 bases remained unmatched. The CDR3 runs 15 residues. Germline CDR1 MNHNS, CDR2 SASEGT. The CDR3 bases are TGTGCCAGCAGTGAAAGAGCGGGAGGGGGCTACGAGCAGTACTTC. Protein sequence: CASSERAGGGYEQYF.

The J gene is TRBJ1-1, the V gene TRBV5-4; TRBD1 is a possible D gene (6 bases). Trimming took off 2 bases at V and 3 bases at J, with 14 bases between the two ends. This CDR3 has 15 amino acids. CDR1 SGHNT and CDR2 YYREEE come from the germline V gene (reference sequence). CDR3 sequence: CASSLGGSLDTEAFF. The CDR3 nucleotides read TGTGCCAGCAGCTTAGGGGGATCTTTGGACACTGAAGCTTTCTTT.

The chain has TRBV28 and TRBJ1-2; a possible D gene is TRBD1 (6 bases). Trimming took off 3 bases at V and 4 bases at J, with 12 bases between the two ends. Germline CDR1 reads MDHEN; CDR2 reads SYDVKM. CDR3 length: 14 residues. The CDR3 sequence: CASSFGGGAYGYTF. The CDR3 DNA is TGTGCCAGCAGTTTTGGTGGGGGGGCCTATGGCTACACCTTC.

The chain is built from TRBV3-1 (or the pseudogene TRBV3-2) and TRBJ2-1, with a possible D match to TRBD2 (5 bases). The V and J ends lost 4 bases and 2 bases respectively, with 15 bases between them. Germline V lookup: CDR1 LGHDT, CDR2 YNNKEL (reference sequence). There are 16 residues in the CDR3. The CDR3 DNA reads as TGTGCCAGCAGCCGACGGTCGGCGGGTACCTACAATGAGCAGTTCTTC. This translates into CASSRRSAGTYNEQFF.

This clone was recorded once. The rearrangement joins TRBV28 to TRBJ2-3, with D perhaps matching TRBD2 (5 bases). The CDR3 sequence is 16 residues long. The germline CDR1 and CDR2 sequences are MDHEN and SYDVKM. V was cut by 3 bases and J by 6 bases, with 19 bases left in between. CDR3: CASSLNGILRGDTQYF. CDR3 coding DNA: TGTGCCAGCAGTTTGAACGGGATCCTTCGTGGGGATACGCAGTATTTT.

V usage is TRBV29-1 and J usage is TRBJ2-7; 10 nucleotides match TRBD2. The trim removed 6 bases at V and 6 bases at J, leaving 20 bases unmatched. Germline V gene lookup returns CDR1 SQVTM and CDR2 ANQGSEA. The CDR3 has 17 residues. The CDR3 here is CSVVGLRRAGGRGEQYF. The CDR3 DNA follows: TGCAGCGTCGTAGGTCTAAGGCGAGCGGGGGGGAGAGGCGAGCAGTACTTC.

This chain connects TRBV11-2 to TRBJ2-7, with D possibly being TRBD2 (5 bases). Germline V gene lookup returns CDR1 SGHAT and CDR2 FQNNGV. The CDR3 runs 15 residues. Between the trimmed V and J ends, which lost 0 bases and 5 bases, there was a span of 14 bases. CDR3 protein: CASSLDTSLAHEQYF. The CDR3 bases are TGTGCCAGCAGCTTAGATACGTCCCTAGCCCACGAGCAGTACTTC.

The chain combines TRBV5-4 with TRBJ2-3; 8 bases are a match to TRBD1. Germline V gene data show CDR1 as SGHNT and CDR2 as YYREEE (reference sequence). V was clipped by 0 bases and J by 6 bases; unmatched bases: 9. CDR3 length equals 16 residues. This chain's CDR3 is CASSLGGQGATDTQYF. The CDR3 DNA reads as TGTGCCAGCAGCTTGGGAGGGCAGGGGGCCACGGATACGCAGTATTTT. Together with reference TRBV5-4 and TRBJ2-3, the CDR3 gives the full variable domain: ETGVTQSPTHLIKTRGQQVTLRCSSQSGHNTVSWYQQALGQGPQFIFQYYREEENGRGNFPPRFSGLQFPNYSSELNVNALELDDSALYLCASSLGGQGATDTQYFGPGTRLTVL.

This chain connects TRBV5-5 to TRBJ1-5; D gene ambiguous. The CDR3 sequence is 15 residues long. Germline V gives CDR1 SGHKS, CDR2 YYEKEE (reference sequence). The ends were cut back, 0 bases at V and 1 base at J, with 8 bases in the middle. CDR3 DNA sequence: TGTGCCAGCAGCTTGGCCGGGAACAGCAATCAGCCCCAGCATTTT. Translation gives CASSLAGNSNQPQHF.

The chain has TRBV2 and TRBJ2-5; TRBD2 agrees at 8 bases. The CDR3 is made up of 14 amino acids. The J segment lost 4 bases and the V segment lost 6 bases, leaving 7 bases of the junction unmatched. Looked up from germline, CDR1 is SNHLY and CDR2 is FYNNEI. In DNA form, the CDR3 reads TGTGCCAGCAGCGGACTAGCAGGATCAGAGACCCAGTACTTC. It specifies CASSGLAGSETQYF.

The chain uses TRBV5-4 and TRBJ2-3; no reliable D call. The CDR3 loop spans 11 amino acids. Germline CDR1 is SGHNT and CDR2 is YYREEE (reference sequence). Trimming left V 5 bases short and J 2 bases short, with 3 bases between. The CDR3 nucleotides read TGTGCCAGCAGTAACACAGATACGCAGTATTTT. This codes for CASSNTDTQYF.

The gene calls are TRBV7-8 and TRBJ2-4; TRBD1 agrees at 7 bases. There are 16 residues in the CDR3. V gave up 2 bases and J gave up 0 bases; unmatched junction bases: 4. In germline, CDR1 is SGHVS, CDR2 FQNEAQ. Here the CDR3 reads CASSLTGTVAKNIQYF. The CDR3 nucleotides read TGTGCCAGCAGCTTAACTGGGACAGTAGCCAAAAACATTCAGTACTTC.

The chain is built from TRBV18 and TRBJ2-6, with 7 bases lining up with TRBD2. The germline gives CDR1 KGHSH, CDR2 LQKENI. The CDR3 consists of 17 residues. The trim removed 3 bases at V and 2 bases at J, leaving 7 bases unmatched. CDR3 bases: TGTGCCAGCTCACCCCGAGGGGCGGGGGCTGGGGCCAACGTCCTGACTTTC. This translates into CASSPRGAGAGANVLTF.

The CDR3 nucleotides read TGTGCCAGCAGTAGCGACAGAATATCAGCTTTCTTT. This encodes CASSSDRISAFF. This chain joins TRBV12-3 or TRBV12-4 and TRBJ1-1, with D possibly matching TRBD1 (5 bases). V was trimmed by 5 bases and J by 10 bases, leaving 14 bases between them. The length of the CDR3 is 12 residues.

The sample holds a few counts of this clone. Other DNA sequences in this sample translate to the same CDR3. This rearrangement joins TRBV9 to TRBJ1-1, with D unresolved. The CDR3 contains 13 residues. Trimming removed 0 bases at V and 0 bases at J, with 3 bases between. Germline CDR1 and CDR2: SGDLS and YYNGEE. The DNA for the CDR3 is TGTGCCAGCAGCGTAGAGCTGAACACTGAAGCTTTCTTT. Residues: CASSVELNTEAFF.

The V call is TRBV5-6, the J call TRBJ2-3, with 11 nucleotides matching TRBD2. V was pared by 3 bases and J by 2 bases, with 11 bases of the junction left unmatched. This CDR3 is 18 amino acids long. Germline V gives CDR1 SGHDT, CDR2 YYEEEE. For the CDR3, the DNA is TGTGCCAGCAGCTGGGGCGCGGGGACTAGCGGTCACACAGATACGCAGTATTTT. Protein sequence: CASSWGAGTSGHTDTQYF.